A single sample gave rise to the 29 T cell receptor beta chains below, sequenced in a study of shared clonotypes between healthy human individuals. Some clones are missing from TCRdb's copy, which holds only in-frame ones; the method was immunoSEQ multiplex PCR. This table holds around 610,000 clones, about 96% found once. Naive CD8 cells lacked CD45RO and underwent positive selection for CCR7, leaving out terminally differentiated effector memory CD45RA+ cells. Sequences were obtained from naive CD8+ T cells sorted from blood. Source of these receptors: a woman in her 30s in good health.

To note about this clone: At the DNA level, this CDR3 is encoded by other sequences in the same sample as well. The rearrangement joins TRBV4-2 to TRBJ2-7, with unresolved D. Trimming left V 3 bases short and J 1 base short, with 4 bases between. Germline lookup yields CDR1 LGHNA and CDR2 YNFKEQ. The CDR3 spans 12 residues. DNA of the CDR3: TGTGCCAGCAGCCAGGATTCCTACGAGCAGTACTTC. It specifies CASSQDSYEQYF.

The chain combines TRBV11-2 with TRBJ1-1; D gene ambiguous. The CDR3 has 13 amino acids. Germline CDR1 reads SGHAT; CDR2 reads FQNNGV. V lost 2 bases and J lost 3, with 7 bases in between. In nucleotides, the CDR3 is TGTGCCAGCAGCTTAATGAGGCACACTGAAGCTTTCTTT. It encodes CASSLMRHTEAFF. The full variable domain, with the rest looked up from reference TRBV11-2 and TRBJ1-1, is EAGVAQSPRYKIIEKRQSVAFWCNPISGHATLYWYQQILGQGPKLLIQFQNNGVVDDSQLPKDRFSAERLKGVDSTLKIQPAKLEDSAVYLCASSLMRHTEAFFGQGTRLTVV.

This chain uses TRBV7-9 with TRBJ1-1, with 7 bases fitting TRBD1. The CDR3 extends over 15 amino acids. CDR1 SEHNR and CDR2 FQNEAQ come from the germline V gene (reference sequence). Trimming at V came to 5 bases and at J to 4 bases, leaving 10 bases not matched to a gene. The CDR3: CASSDVRGDSTEAFF. The CDR3 DNA is TGTGCCAGCAGCGATGTCAGGGGGGATTCCACTGAAGCTTTCTTT.

The chain is built from TRBV27 and TRBJ2-7, with 9 bases that match TRBD1. V lost 5 bases to trimming and J lost 0 bases; unmatched junction nucleotides: 11. The germline CDR1 and CDR2 sequences are MNHEY and SMNVEV (reference sequence). This CDR3 is 17 amino acids long. The CDR3 spells CASSRGPGQGFSYEQYF. CDR3 nucleotides: TGTGCCAGCAGTCGGGGGCCGGGACAGGGATTCTCCTACGAGCAGTACTTC.

The chain employs TRBV2 and TRBJ2-3; unclear D gene. In germline, CDR1 is SNHLY, CDR2 FYNNEI. The ends were cut back, 10 bases at V and 0 bases at J, with 11 bases in the middle. This CDR3 contains 13 residues. The CDR3 nucleotides are TGTGCCACCATACCGGCCAGCACAGATACGCAGTATTTT. The encoded protein is CATIPASTDTQYF.

This sequence joins TRBV28 and TRBJ2-5, with TRBD2 as a possible D gene (6 bases). Germline loops: CDR1 MDHEN, CDR2 SYDVKM. Trimming pared 6 bases from V and 2 bases from J, leaving 19 bases between. This CDR3 has 16 amino acids. The CDR3 protein is CASSDPRDSGQETQYF. CDR3 nucleotides: TGTGCCAGCAGCGACCCCCGGGACTCCGGACAAGAGACCCAGTACTTC.

The V call is TRBV27, the J call TRBJ2-1; no clear D gene. Deletions cut 5 bases from V and 6 bases from J, with 17 bases between. Germline-derived CDR1 and CDR2 are MNHEY and SMNVEV (reference sequence). This CDR3 spans 15 amino acids. DNA of the CDR3: TGTGCCAGCAGTCAAGGGCCAGCTGTTGGCAATGAGCAGTTCTTC. It codes for CASSQGPAVGNEQFF.

A single count supports this clone. The rearrangement links TRBV7-9 to TRBJ2-1; D may be TRBD1 (5 bases). CDR1 is SEHNR, CDR2 FQNEAQ, per germline (reference sequence). The CDR3 has 16 amino acids. Between the trimmed V and J ends, which lost 2 bases and 5 bases, there was a span of 16 bases. In DNA form, the CDR3 reads TGTGCCAGCAGCTTAAGGCCCACCGACAGTGACAATGAGCAGTTCTTC. This translates into CASSLRPTDSDNEQFF.

J is TRBJ2-7 and V is TRBV2; TRBD2 matches at 7 bases. V lost 5 bases to trimming and J lost 3 bases; unmatched junction nucleotides: 10. CDR3 size: 15 residues. The germline V gene encodes CDR1 SNHLY and CDR2 FYNNEI. CDR3 residues: CASSPSGIYRYEQYF. CDR3 in DNA: TGTGCCAGCAGTCCGAGCGGGATATACCGCTACGAGCAGTACTTC.

The chain uses TRBV28 and TRBJ1-1, with D perhaps TRBD1 (6 bases). V shed 6 bases and J shed 3 bases, with 11 bases lying between them. This CDR3 region has 13 residues. CDR1 and CDR2 (germline): MDHEN, SYDVKM. This CDR3 reads CASSSTGYTEAFF. The CDR3 DNA reads TGTGCCAGCAGCTCTACAGGGTACACTGAAGCTTTCTTT.

This rearrangement joins TRBV29-1 to TRBJ1-3, with D tentatively TRBD1 (5 bases). The V end was cut by 8 bases, the J end by 0 bases, with 14 bases between. Looked up from germline, CDR1 is SQVTM and CDR2 is ANQGSEA. The CDR3 length is 14 residues. Written as DNA, the CDR3 is TGCAGCACAGACGGGGGTATCTCTGGAAACACCATATATTTT. It is translated as CSTDGGISGNTIYF.

The chain recombines TRBV7-2 with TRBJ2-1; TRBD2 matches 12 bases. CDR1 is SGHTA and CDR2 is FQGNSA in the germline V gene. J gave up 7 bases and V 2 bases, and 6 bases lay outside the gene matches. The CDR3 is 16 residues long. The CDR3 region has the DNA TGTGCCAGCAGCTTAAGGACTAGCGGGATAAGGAATGAGCAGTTCTTC. Amino acids: CASSLRTSGIRNEQFF.

The chain has TRBV29-1 and TRBJ1-1, with D uncertain. Germline V CDR1 and CDR2: SQVTM, ANQGSEA. The length of the CDR3 is 11 residues. With 0 bases removed from V and 6 bases from J, the gap between germline ends came to 5 bases. The CDR3: CSVEDGAEAFF. CDR3 sequence (DNA): TGCAGCGTTGAAGATGGGGCTGAAGCTTTCTTT.

The rearrangement joins TRBV2 to TRBJ2-2, with 7 bases identical to TRBD1. CDR3 length equals 16 residues. Germline V gives CDR1 SNHLY, CDR2 FYNNEI. Trimming removed 2 bases from V and 3 bases from J; junction bases left unmatched: 6. The CDR3 sequence: CASSERGGTYTGELFF. As DNA, the CDR3 is TGTGCCAGCAGTGAACGAGGGGGCACTTACACCGGGGAGCTGTTTTTT.

On this clone itself: The same CDR3 arises from other DNA sequences in this sample as well. The rearrangement links TRBV7-8 to TRBJ2-7; no reliable D call. The V gene lost 1 base and the J gene lost 3 bases, with 7 bases spanning the gap. The CDR3 runs 13 residues. Per germline, CDR1 SGHVS and CDR2 FQNEAQ. As DNA, the CDR3 is TGTGCCAGCAGCTTAGGGGCTTACTACGAGCAGTACTTC. The encoded protein is CASSLGAYYEQYF.

This clone was detected once. The identical CDR3 is also encoded by other nucleotide sequences in the sample. The chain carries TRBV10-1 and TRBJ2-7; 7 bases are shared with TRBD1. Germline CDR1 and CDR2: WNHNN and SYGVQD (reference sequence). This CDR3 region has 14 residues. The V segment lost 6 bases and the J segment 2 bases; nucleotides outside the gene matches: 7. Here the CDR3 DNA reads TGCGCCAGCAGCTCCGGGACAGAGGCCTACGAGCAGTACTTC. Translated: CASSSGTEAYEQYF.

As DNA, the CDR3 is TGCGCCAGCAGCTTGTTTACGTCAGGCATTGCAGAAGCTTTCTTT. Its protein product is CASSLFTSGIAEAFF. The chain employs TRBV5-1 and TRBJ1-1; D call uncertain. The CDR3 is 15 residues long. Between the trimmed V and J ends, which lost 1 base and 8 bases, there was a span of 18 bases. Per the germline V gene, CDR1 is SGHRS and CDR2 is YFSETQ.

The V and J genes are TRBV5-1 and TRBJ2-7; D is unclear. The CDR3 is 16 residues long. From germline, CDR1 is SGHRS and CDR2 YFSETQ. V was pared by 3 bases and J by 2 bases, with 18 bases between. CDR3 amino acids: CASSSYISGKPYEQYF. CDR3 DNA: TGCGCCAGCAGCTCCTACATCTCAGGAAAACCCTACGAGCAGTACTTC.

V usage is TRBV7-3 and J usage is TRBJ2-1, with D possibly matching TRBD1 (6 bases). V was shortened by 5 bases and J by 4 bases, with 21 bases between the two germline ends. Germline loops: CDR1 SGHTA, CDR2 FQGTGA. CDR3 length equals 17 residues. The CDR3 DNA follows: TGTGCCAGCAGCCCAACCCCCTCCGGGACAAAATACAATGAGCAGTTCTTC. It yields the protein CASSPTPSGTKYNEQFF.

This sequence joins TRBV2 and TRBJ1-5; 9 bases map to TRBD1. CDR3 size: 13 residues. Germline assignment: CDR1 SNHLY and CDR2 FYNNEI. V gave up 8 bases and J gave up 6 bases; unmatched junction bases: 5. The CDR3 region is CASGTGGAQPQHF. CDR3 bases: TGTGCCAGCGGAACAGGGGGCGCTCAGCCCCAGCATTTT.

This chain joins TRBV19 and TRBJ1-2, with 7 bases matching TRBD1. The CDR3 is made up of 16 amino acids. CDR1 and CDR2 (germline): LNHDA, SQIVND (reference sequence). Trimming took 3 bases from V and 4 from J; bases not matched to a gene: 11. CDR3 DNA sequence: TGTGCCAGTAGTATGCCGAGCGGGACAGTGGGCTATGGCTACACCTTC. Translating gives CASSMPSGTVGYGYTF. The whole variable domain, remainder taken from reference TRBV19 and TRBJ1-2, is DGGITQSPKYLFRKEGQNVTLSCEQNLNHDAMYWYRQDPGQGLRLIYYSQIVNDFQKGDIAEGYSVSREKKESFPLTVTSAQKNPTAFYLCASSMPSGTVGYGYTFGSGTRLTVV.

The V call is TRBV13, the J call TRBJ2-4; TRBD2 agrees at 13 bases. Germline V gene sequence: CDR1 PRHDT, CDR2 FYEKMQ (reference sequence). The J segment lost 8 bases and the V segment lost 3 bases, leaving 4 bases of the junction unmatched. The CDR3 sequence is 15 residues long. CDR3 protein: CASSFRTSGSHIQYF. The CDR3, as DNA: TGTGCCAGCAGCTTCAGGACTAGCGGGAGCCACATTCAGTACTTC.

This chain uses TRBV6-6 with TRBJ2-7; TRBD2 might be the D (6 bases). Germline-derived CDR1 and CDR2 are MNHNY and SVGAGI (reference sequence). V was clipped by 0 bases and J by 5 bases, with 11 bases between them. The CDR3 covers 14 residues. CDR3 nucleotide sequence: TGTGCCAGCAGTTACTCTCCGGGACTCAACGAGCAGTACTTC. Its translation is CASSYSPGLNEQYF.

CDR3 in amino acids: CASSEARQGTNTEAFF. The CDR3 bases are TGTGCCAGCAGTGAAGCCCGACAGGGAACGAACACTGAAGCTTTCTTT. The chain couples TRBV2 to TRBJ1-1, with 7 bases lining up with TRBD1. Germline-derived CDR1 and CDR2 are SNHLY and FYNNEI. J was trimmed by 1 base and V by 0 bases; bases with no gene match: 5. The CDR3 contains 16 residues.

The chain has TRBV6-1 and TRBJ2-7, with D tentatively TRBD2 (5 bases). Trimming took off 1 base at V and 3 bases at J, with 10 bases between the two ends. Germline-derived CDR1 and CDR2 are MNHNS and SASEGT. The CDR3 is made up of 14 amino acids. The CDR3 DNA sequence: TGTGCCAGCAGTGAAGATCAGCGGCACTACGAGCAGTACTTC. The encoded protein is CASSEDQRHYEQYF.

The CDR3 region has the DNA TGCGCCAGCAGCTTCGGTAGTGGCGAGCAGTACTTC. This encodes CASSFGSGEQYF. The chain recombines TRBV5-1 with TRBJ2-7; D gene ambiguous. CDR3 size: 12 residues. Trimming shortened V by 2 bases and J by 6 bases, and 9 bases separated the two germline ends. Germline CDR1 and CDR2: SGHRS and YFSETQ. The full variable domain, its missing parts supplied by reference TRBV5-1 and TRBJ2-7, is KAGVTQTPRYLIKTRGQQVTLSCSPISGHRSVSWYQQTPGQGLQFLFEYFSETQRNKGNFPGRFSGRQFSNSRSEMNVSTLELGDSALYLCASSFGSGEQYFGPGTRLTVT.

V is TRBV9 and J is TRBJ2-7; D remains unclear. The CDR3 runs to 14 residues. V shed 4 bases and J shed 2 bases, with 13 bases lying between them. The germline V gene has CDR1 SGDLS and CDR2 YYNGEE. As DNA, the CDR3 is TGTGCCAGCAGCATGGGTGGATCGGCCTACGAGCAGTACTTC. It encodes CASSMGGSAYEQYF.

To note about this clone: Mismatch with germline at one junction end may stem from a read error. The chain is built from TRBV5-6 and TRBJ1-1, with no clear D. Per the germline V gene, CDR1 is SGHDT and CDR2 is YYEEEE. The CDR3 extends over 13 amino acids. The CDR3 here is CASSLGGRSEAFF. The CDR3, as DNA: TGTGCCAGCAGTTTGGGAGGTAGAAGTGAAGCTTTCTTT.

The chain joins TRBV7-9 to TRBJ2-7; 7 bases agree with TRBD1. Germline CDR1 reads SEHNR; CDR2 reads FQNEAQ (reference sequence). Trimming took 5 bases from V and 4 from J; bases not matched to a gene: 8. The CDR3 consists of 14 residues. The CDR3 DNA reads as TGTGCCAGCAGCCCAACAGGGGACCCTTACGAGCAGTACTTC. Translating it yields CASSPTGDPYEQYF. The full variable domain, completed using reference TRBV7-9 and TRBJ2-7, is DTGVSQNPRHKITKRGQNVTFRCDPISEHNRLYWYRQTLGQGPEFLTYFQNEAQLEKSRLLSDRFSAERPKGSFSTLEIQRTEQGDSAMYLCASSPTGDPYEQYFGPGTRLTVT.